The clone carrying this T cell receptor (beta chain) appeared a single time. This sample stems from a study of blood T cell repertoires in COVID-19. As for the study in general: Specimens from acute and convalescent COVID-19 originated in the United States, Italy and Spain. T cells, B-cell-depleted T cells, or PBMCs provided the cDNA or gDNA that served as material.

Original analysis: Reference gene primer amplification yielded estimated nucleated cell counts. Libraries were prepared by immunoSEQ multiplex PCR; TCRdb keeps only in-frame clonotypes and omits some of them. That table is the source of V, J and clone size, and D and trimming were worked out from the DNA. Of over 400,000 clones listed, approximately 91% are singletons. The CDR3 consists of 13 residues. CDR1 and CDR2 (germline): DFQATT, SNEGSKA (reference sequence). V lost 6 bases to trimming and J lost 4 bases, with 13 bases between them. Sequencing was done on a sample of peripheral blood. The rearrangement uses TRBV20-1 and TRBJ1-5; no clear D gene. The receptor was isolated from a woman aged 50 to 65 with COVID-19, enrolled during active disease. In DNA form, the CDR3 reads TGCAGTGCCAGTGACGTCGTGAATCAGCCCCAGCATTTT. It specifies CSASDVVNQPQHF.